The clone carrying this TCR beta chain was observed a single time. No antigen is known for it. For the second PCR, which ran for roughly 7 to 11 cycles, a sample-barcoded 5' primer and a J-beta primer mix were used. Via MiXCR, TCRdb re-called the 5' RACE reads, giving one row per CDR3 protein. The sample comprises 600,000 to 800,000 distinct CDR3 sequences, around 50% of which are singletons, and about 14% rests with the top ten. The sample is drawn from a study of blood T cells in healthy people across ages. Overall study context: There was about one barcoded beta molecule captured by template switching per two T cells.

The study's findings and limits: TCR beta diversity was tightly associated with the proportion of naive T cells.

Germline loops: CDR1 SNHLY, CDR2 FYNNEI. The CDR3 is made up of 13 amino acids. Unmatched junction bases numbered 5, after V lost 10 bases and J lost 2 bases. Sequenced material: blood. This receptor was taken from a woman aged 80 or over in good health. This chain joins TRBV2 and TRBJ2-3; 8 nucleotides match TRBD2. CDR3 region: CATGGGLTDTQYF. The CDR3 DNA sequence: TGTGCCACCGGGGGGGGCCTCACAGATACGCAGTATTTT.